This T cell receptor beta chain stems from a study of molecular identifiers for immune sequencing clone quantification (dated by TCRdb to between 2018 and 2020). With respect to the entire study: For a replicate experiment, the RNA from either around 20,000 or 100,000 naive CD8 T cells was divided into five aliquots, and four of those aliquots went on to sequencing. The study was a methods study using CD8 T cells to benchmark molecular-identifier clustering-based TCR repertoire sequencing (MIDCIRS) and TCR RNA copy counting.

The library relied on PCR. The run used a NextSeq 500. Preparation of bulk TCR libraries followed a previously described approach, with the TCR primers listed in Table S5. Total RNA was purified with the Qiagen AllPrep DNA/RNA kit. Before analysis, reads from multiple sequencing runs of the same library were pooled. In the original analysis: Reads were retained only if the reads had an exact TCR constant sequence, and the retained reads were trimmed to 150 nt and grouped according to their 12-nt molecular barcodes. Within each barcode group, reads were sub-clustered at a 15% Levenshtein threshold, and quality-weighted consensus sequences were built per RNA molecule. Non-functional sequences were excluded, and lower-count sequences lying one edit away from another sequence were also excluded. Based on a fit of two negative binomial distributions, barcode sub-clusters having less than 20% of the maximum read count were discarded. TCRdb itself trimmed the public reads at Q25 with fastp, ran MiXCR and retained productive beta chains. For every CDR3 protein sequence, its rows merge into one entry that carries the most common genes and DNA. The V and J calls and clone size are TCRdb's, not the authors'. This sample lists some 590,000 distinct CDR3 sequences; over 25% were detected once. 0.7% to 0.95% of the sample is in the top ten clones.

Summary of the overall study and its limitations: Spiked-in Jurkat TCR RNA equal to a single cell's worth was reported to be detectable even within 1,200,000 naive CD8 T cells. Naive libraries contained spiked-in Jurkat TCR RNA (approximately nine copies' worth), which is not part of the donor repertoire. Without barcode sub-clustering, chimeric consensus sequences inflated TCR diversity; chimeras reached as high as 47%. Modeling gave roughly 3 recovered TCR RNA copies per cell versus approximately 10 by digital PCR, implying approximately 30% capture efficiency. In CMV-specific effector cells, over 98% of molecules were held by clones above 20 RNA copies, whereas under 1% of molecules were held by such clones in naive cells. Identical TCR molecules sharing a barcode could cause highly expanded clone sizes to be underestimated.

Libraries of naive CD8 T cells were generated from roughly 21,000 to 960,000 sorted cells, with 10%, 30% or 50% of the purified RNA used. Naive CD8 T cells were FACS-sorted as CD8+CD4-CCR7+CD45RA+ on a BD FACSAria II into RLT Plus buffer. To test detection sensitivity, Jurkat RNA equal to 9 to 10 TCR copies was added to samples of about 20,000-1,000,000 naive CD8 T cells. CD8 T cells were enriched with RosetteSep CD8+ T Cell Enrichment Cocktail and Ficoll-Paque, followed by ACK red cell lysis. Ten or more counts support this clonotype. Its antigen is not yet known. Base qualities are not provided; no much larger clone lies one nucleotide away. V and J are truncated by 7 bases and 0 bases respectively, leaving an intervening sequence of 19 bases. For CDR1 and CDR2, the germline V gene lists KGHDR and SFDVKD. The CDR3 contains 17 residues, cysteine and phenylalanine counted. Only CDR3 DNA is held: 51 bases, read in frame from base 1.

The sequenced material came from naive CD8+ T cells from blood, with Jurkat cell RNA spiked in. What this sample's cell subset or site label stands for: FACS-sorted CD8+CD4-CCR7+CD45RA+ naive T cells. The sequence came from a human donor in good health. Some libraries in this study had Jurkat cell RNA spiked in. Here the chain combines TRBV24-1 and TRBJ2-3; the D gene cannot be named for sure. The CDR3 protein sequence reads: CATSPSWQTTSTDTQYF. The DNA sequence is TGTGCCACCAGCCCTTCGTGGCAGACAACAAGCACAGATACGCAGTATTTT.